What follows describes a single T cell receptor (beta chain). These data come from a study of CD8+ T cells in alopecia areata. Study information: People stayed on tofacitinib for 6 to 18 months, then stopped the drug for 6 months.

Extraction and reverse transcription of RNA yielded cDNA as the sequencing template. The assay was immunoSEQ multiplex PCR, and TCRdb's table has in-frame clones only and misses some. The table lists approximately 65,000 clones, approximately 43% of them singletons, with approximately 18% in the top ten. Isolation of CD4+ and CD8+ T cells from PBMCs was achieved by sorting. Per germline, CDR1 MNHEY and CDR2 SVGAGI. This CDR3 comprises 14 residues. V was shortened by 5 bases and J by 0 bases, with 5 bases between the two germline ends. This TCR derives from a human donor with alopecia areata. The V and J genes are TRBV6-5 and TRBJ2-6; D ambiguous. The sample consisted of CD8+ T cells sorted from blood, taken at week 0. The CDR3 region has the DNA TGTGCCAGCAGTGAAGGCTCTGGGGCCAACGTCCTGACTTTC. Amino acid sequence: CASSEGSGANVLTF.